This T cell receptor (beta chain) was retrieved from a study of T cells in Graves' hyperthyroidism and ophthalmopathy (dated by TCRdb to the late 2010s). A note on the overall study: To identify distinguishing TCR V-J signatures, a discovery cohort of about 100 patients was used, comprising 40 to 45 with Graves' ophthalmopathy and 55 to 65 with stable Graves' hyperthyroidism. The paper reports TCR Vbeta CDR3 sequencing of 140 or so peripheral blood samples: around 41 ophthalmopathy, under 85 hyperthyroidism and 17 progressor patients. In addition, the study compared T-cell repertoires in thyroid tissue and in blood from over 5 Graves' hyperthyroidism patients. Prospective prediction of ophthalmopathy was tested in an independent validation cohort of about 19 hyperthyroidism patients and around 16 patients who later progressed to ophthalmopathy. For training and testing, the 80 to 100 patients in the discovery cohort were randomly divided in a 7:3 ratio. After sampling, hyperthyroidism patients received methimazole starting at 30 mg daily, and ophthalmopathy patients received high-dose intravenous methylprednisolone. General conclusions and limits of the study: No statistical method was used to set the sample size in advance, and investigators knew the group allocation. Most expanded thyroid clonotypes (frequency above 0.001) were also found in blood, which suggests that blood repertoires may mirror thyroid immune responses. In validation, the model predicted progression to ophthalmopathy a median of about 6 months before onset, with about 71% sensitivity and roughly 77% specificity. In cross-validation, a model built on a 13 V-J signature told ophthalmopathy apart from stable hyperthyroidism with 85% to 90% sensitivity and roughly 82% specificity, and in testing the same model reached 80%/75%.

Exclusion was applied to patients with uncontrolled infections, other autoimmune diseases, pregnancy or lactation. Diagnoses relied on clinical symptoms, serum thyroxine and TRAb, thyroid ultrasound and orbital computed tomography. Total RNA was extracted using Trizol reagent, and RNA quality was assessed on an Agilent 2100 Bioanalyzer. The TCR beta CDR3 regions were amplified from RNA transcripts. The TCR CDR3 was subjected to a first round of RT-PCR using the HTBI primer set and the Qiagen OneStep RT-PCR kit. Libraries were constructed in a second round of multiplex PCR, after which size selection and purification were carried out. The libraries were sequenced on an Illumina HiSeq2000 using paired-end 100 bp reads. The authors' analysis ran thus. SOAPnuke was used to process the raw data, throwing out any read that contained adapters or uncalled bases, had a mean Phred below 15, or lacked an exact constant-primer or identifier match. High-quality paired reads were merged with COPE v1.2.5, and unique nucleotide sequences were defined as clonotypes. Clonotypes were aligned to IMGT TRBV, TRBD and TRBJ reference segments using MiTCR v1.1. The analysis included only V-J combinations with a frequency above 0.0001, which together covered 99% to 99.2% of the repertoires. A TCS score was defined as the ratio of F50 (clonal expansion) to E x V (chaos), with BLOSUM62-based TCRdist applied between CDR3 peptides within each V-J. Welch's t-statistics and random forest reduced fewer than 600 V-J features to 13, which were used in a naive Bayes classifier (R e1071). The similarity between thyroid and blood repertoires was quantified using the Morisita-Horn index. TCRdb trimmed the raw reads at Q25, called clones with MiXCR and kept productive beta chains. When rows share a CDR3 protein, they turn into one entry using the most common DNA and genes. These V and J calls rely on TCRdb rather than the paper's analysis. The sample has about 510,000 distinct CDR3 sequences on record, 46% of them singletons. The ten largest clones add up to around 47% of the sample.

For this clonotype: Its cognate antigen has yet to be identified. The record has no base qualities; no much larger clone is one base away.

The CDR3 measures 14 amino acids from cysteine to phenylalanine. Just CDR3 DNA is preserved here, 42 bases in frame from base 1. The junction shows trimming of 4 bases on V and 5 bases on J, plus 15 bases between the germline ends. CDR1 and CDR2 are drawn from the germline V gene: SGHTA, FQGTGA. The specimen sequenced was peripheral blood or thyroid tissue (not recorded which). The chain is assembled from TRBV7-3 and TRBJ2-7, with the D call perhaps TRBD1 or TRBD2, as 5 bases match in each case. The source of this sequence is an adult woman with Graves' disease, either hyperthyroidism or ophthalmopathy (not recorded which). CDR3 reads: CASSSGQGTDEQYF. DNA sequence: TGTGCCAGCAGCTCAGGACAAGGGACCGACGAGCAGTACTTC. Beyond the CDR3, the reference TRBV7-3 and TRBJ2-7 genes provide the residues; the full variable domain reads: GAGVSQTPSNKVTEKGKYVELRCDPISGHTALYWYRQSLGQGPEFLIYFQGTGAADDSGLPNDRFFAVRPEGSVSTLKIQRTERGDSAVYLCASSSGQGTDEQYFGPGTRLTVT.